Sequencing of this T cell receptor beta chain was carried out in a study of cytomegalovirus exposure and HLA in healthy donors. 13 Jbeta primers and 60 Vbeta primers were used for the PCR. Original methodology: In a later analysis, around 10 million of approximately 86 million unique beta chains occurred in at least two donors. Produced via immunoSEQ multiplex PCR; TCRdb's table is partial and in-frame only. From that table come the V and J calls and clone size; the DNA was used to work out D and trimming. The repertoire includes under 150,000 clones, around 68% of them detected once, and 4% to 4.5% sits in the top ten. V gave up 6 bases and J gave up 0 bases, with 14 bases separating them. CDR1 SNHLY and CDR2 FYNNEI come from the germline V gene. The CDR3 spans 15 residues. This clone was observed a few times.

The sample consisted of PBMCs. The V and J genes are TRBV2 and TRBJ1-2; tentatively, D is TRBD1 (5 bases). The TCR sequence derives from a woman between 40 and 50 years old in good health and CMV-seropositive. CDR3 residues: CASRIERQSNYGYTF. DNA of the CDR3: TGTGCCAGCAGGATAGAAAGACAGTCTAACTATGGCTACACCTTC.